The next 18 T cell receptor beta chains were all read from a single sample in a study of cytotoxic CD8 clonotypes in ibrutinib-treated CLL. TCRdb's table, derived via immunoSEQ multiplex PCR, lists solely in-frame clones and lacks some. The sample carries 45,000 or so clones, about 72% recorded once. This sample comprised PBMCs, obtained after 12 months of ibrutinib treatment. These receptors came from a human donor with chronic lymphocytic leukemia.

This chain uses TRBV29-1 with TRBJ1-3; 9 bases align to TRBD1. The V gene end was trimmed by 6 bases and the J gene end by 4 bases; junction bases not matched to a gene: 4. Germline values: CDR1 SQVTM, CDR2 ANQGSEA. This CDR3 has 13 amino acids. CDR3 sequence (DNA): TGCAGCGTCCGACAGGGGGGGGGAAACACCATATATTTT. This sequence encodes CSVRQGGGNTIYF.

V gene TRBV6-1 combines with J gene TRBJ1-1; no definite D call. V lost 2 bases and J lost 1, with 11 bases in between. The CDR3 consists of 15 residues. Germline-derived CDR1 and CDR2 are MNHNS and SASEGT. CDR3 in DNA: TGTGCCAGCAGTGAAAGGTGGGTGGGGAACACTGAAGCTTTCTTT. As protein: CASSERWVGNTEAFF.

The genes are TRBV6-5 and TRBJ2-5; 7 nucleotides agree with TRBD2. The V gene end was trimmed by 6 bases and the J gene end by 5 bases; junction bases not matched to a gene: 12. This CDR3 region has 15 residues. Germline V gene lookup returns CDR1 MNHEY and CDR2 SVGAGI. CDR3 sequence: CASRPTAGVSETQYF. CDR3 nucleotide sequence: TGTGCCAGCAGACCGACGGCGGGAGTTAGTGAGACCCAGTACTTC.

The CDR3: CASSPLGTNTEAFF. The CDR3 coding sequence is TGTGCCAGCAGCCCGTTGGGAACGAACACTGAAGCTTTCTTT. The V and J genes are TRBV6-5 and TRBJ1-1; D uncertain. With 6 bases removed from V and 1 base from J, the gap between germline ends came to 12 bases. CDR1 is MNHEY and CDR2 is SVGAGI in the germline V gene. The CDR3 runs 14 residues.

This sequence joins TRBV6-1 and TRBJ2-5; TRBD1 is a possible D gene (5 bases). The germline CDR1 and CDR2 sequences are MNHNS and SASEGT. The V gene lost 3 bases and the J gene lost 2 bases, with 13 bases spanning the gap. The CDR3 is 15 residues long. The CDR3 DNA reads as TGTGCCAGCAGTGATGGGGCAGGGAAACAAGAGACCCAGTACTTC. This gives the protein CASSDGAGKQETQYF.

This rearrangement joins TRBV9 to TRBJ2-5, with 14 bases fitting TRBD2. V was clipped by 4 bases and J by 4 bases; unmatched bases: 9. The V gene's germline CDR1 is SGDLS and CDR2 YYNGEE. The CDR3 runs 17 residues. The CDR3: CASSMNPGLAGAETQYF. CDR3 coding DNA: TGTGCCAGCAGCATGAATCCGGGACTAGCGGGAGCAGAGACCCAGTACTTC.

This chain connects TRBV25-1 to TRBJ2-1; 7 bases are shared with TRBD2. The CDR3 loop spans 15 amino acids. Germline assignment: CDR1 MGHDK and CDR2 SYGVNS. Trimming took 2 bases from V and 3 from J; bases not matched to a gene: 4. CDR3 region: CASSEPGGGYNEQFF. DNA of the CDR3: TGTGCCAGCAGTGAACCGGGAGGAGGCTACAATGAGCAGTTCTTC.

The chain links TRBV18 to TRBJ2-1, with D perhaps TRBD2 (5 bases). The CDR3 contains 15 residues. CDR1 is KGHSH and CDR2 is LQKENI in the germline V gene. Trimming cost V 2 bases and J 0 bases, with 8 bases left between them. CDR3 residues: CASSPSGSSYNEQFF. The CDR3 DNA reads as TGTGCCAGCTCACCATCGGGGAGCTCCTACAATGAGCAGTTCTTC.

This clone was detected a few times. The gene calls are TRBV7-6 and TRBJ1-5; no firm D call. Germline V lookup: CDR1 SGHVS, CDR2 FNYEAQ. There are 15 residues in the CDR3. V lost 1 base, J lost 0 bases, and 7 bases lay in between. CDR3 nucleotides: TGTGCCAGCAGCTTAGGTTCGGCTAGCAATCAGCCCCAGCATTTT. Its translation: CASSLGSASNQPQHF.

CDR3 coding DNA: TGTGCCAGCAGCTTCTCCGGGACAGGGGCCAACGAGCAGTACTTC. Translating it yields CASSFSGTGANEQYF. The chain recombines TRBV7-2 with TRBJ2-7; TRBD1 matches at 10 bases. The CDR3 covers 15 residues. V lost 3 bases and J lost 5; bases outside the gene matches: 7. Per germline, CDR1 SGHTA and CDR2 FQGNSA.

The rearrangement links TRBV7-6 to TRBJ2-3; the D gene could be TRBD1 or TRBD2 (5 bases each). CDR3 length: 14 amino acids. Germline V gene data show CDR1 as SGHVS and CDR2 as FNYEAQ. The V end lost 4 bases, the J end lost 3 bases, and 11 bases lay between the germline ends. The CDR3 DNA follows: TGTGCCAGCAGCTCACCGGGGCAAACAGATACGCAGTATTTT. It codes for CASSSPGQTDTQYF.

The CDR3 DNA reads TGTGCCAGCAGCTTCCTGCTCCGGGGCCAAGAGACCCAGTACTTC. Amino acid sequence: CASSFLLRGQETQYF. V usage is TRBV7-9 and J usage is TRBJ2-5; a weak D match, TRBD2 (5 bases). Germline V gives CDR1 SEHNR, CDR2 FQNEAQ (reference sequence). Trimming pared 3 bases from V and 1 base from J, leaving 12 bases between. CDR3 length: 15 residues.

The rearrangement uses TRBV30 and TRBJ1-2; no reliable D call. The germline CDR1 and CDR2 sequences are GTSNPN and SVGIG (reference sequence). Trimming removed 1 base from V and 8 bases from J, with 11 bases in between. There are 12 residues in the CDR3. CDR3 protein: CAWSEVGEGYTF. The DNA for the CDR3 is TGTGCCTGGAGTGAGGTAGGCGAAGGCTACACCTTC.

This chain joins TRBV19 and TRBJ2-7; 10 bases align to TRBD2. The germline gives CDR1 LNHDA, CDR2 SQIVND (reference sequence). There are 14 residues in the CDR3. V lost 3 bases to trimming and J lost 1 base; unmatched junction nucleotides: 0. The CDR3 DNA is TGTGCCAGTAGTATTAGCGGGAGGTCCTACGAGCAGTACTTC. Translation: CASSISGRSYEQYF.

This clone showed up just a few times. The chain employs TRBV15 and TRBJ2-3; D ambiguous. V gave up 0 bases and J gave up 3 bases, with 13 bases separating them. Germline V gives CDR1 LNHNV, CDR2 YYDKDF (reference sequence). The CDR3 has 16 amino acids. CDR3 residues: CATSREDTRVTDTQYF. The CDR3 bases are TGTGCCACCAGCAGAGAGGATACAAGAGTAACAGATACGCAGTATTTT.

This rearrangement joins TRBV10-3 to TRBJ1-1, with a tentative D call TRBD1 (6 bases). Germline V lookup: CDR1 ENHRY, CDR2 SYGVKD. With 4 bases removed from V and 9 bases from J, the gap between germline ends came to 24 bases. The CDR3 is 16 amino acids. CDR3 nucleotides: TGTGCCATCAGTGGGGGATCCGGGACCCAGGGACAAAAAGCTTTCTTT. Protein: CAISGGSGTQGQKAFF.

The chain recombines TRBV7-3 with TRBJ2-1; 8 bases align to TRBD2. CDR3 length: 15 amino acids. Germline CDR1 is SGHTA and CDR2 is FQGTGA. V was clipped by 1 base and J by 4 bases; unmatched bases: 3. This chain's CDR3 is CASSLSLAGYNEQFF. The DNA for the CDR3 is TGTGCCAGCAGCTTAAGCCTAGCGGGTTACAATGAGCAGTTCTTC.

CDR3 bases: TGTGCCAGCAGCATCCCCTCAGACGACTATGGCTACACCTTC. It codes for CASSIPSDDYGYTF. This chain uses TRBV5-6 with TRBJ1-2, with D uncertain. The V gene's germline CDR1 is SGHDT and CDR2 YYEEEE. Trimming left V 4 bases short and J 3 bases short, with 13 bases between. The CDR3 runs 14 residues.